This is a list of T cell receptor beta chains from one sample in a study of T cell repertoires in ileal Crohn's disease. Assay: immunoSEQ multiplex PCR; the TCRdb copy retains only in-frame clones and omits some. The data show a few thousand clones, roughly 88% seen once. Sample: CD4+ T cells from ileum. Receptor source: an adult with Crohn's disease. Some clones in this sample may be carry-over from other donors' samples. CDR3s include the opening cysteine and the closing phenylalanine or tryptophan. D genes are given only for firm matches. Clone size, where shown, is once, few, many, or a class for clones that have expanded.

clone_size j_call v_call d_call cdr3_aa cdr3_nt
- TRBJ2-5 TRBV7-9 TRBD2 CASRSRTSGRFPSETQYF TGTGCCAGCAGATCCCGGACTAGCGGGAGGTTCCCATCCGAGACCCAGTACTTC
few TRBJ2-1 TRBV5-6 TRBD2 CASSSPGLAFNEQFF TGTGCCAGCAGCTCACCGGGACTAGCGTTCAATGAGCAGTTCTTC
once TRBJ2-1 TRBV18 - CASSPRDFLYNEQFF TGTGCCAGCTCACCAAGGGACTTCCTCTACAATGAGCAGTTCTTC
- TRBJ2-5 TRBV7-9 TRBD2 CASLGTSGRETQYF TGTGCCAGCCTGGGGACTAGCGGGAGAGAGACCCAGTACTTC
- TRBJ1-1 TRBV10-3 - CAISESTGGNTEAFF TGTGCCATCAGTGAGTCGACGGGGGGGAACACTGAAGCTTTCTTT
- TRBJ2-1 TRBV2 - CATRMRGSSYNEQFF TGTGCCACCCGGATGCGGGGCAGCTCCTACAATGAGCAGTTCTTC
- TRBJ1-2 TRBV29-1 - CSVEPVLAGYTF TGCAGCGTTGAACCCGTTCTGGCTGGCTACACCTTC
- TRBJ2-2 TRBV6-1 TRBD1 CASSVGTGGTGELFF TGTGCCAGCAGTGTGGGGACAGGGGGGACCGGGGAGCTGTTTTTT
- TRBJ1-1 TRBV28 - CASKELNTEAFF TGTGCCAGCAAGGAGCTCAACACTGAAGCTTTCTTT
- TRBJ2-6 TRBV10-3 - CAISQQQGSPGANVLTF TGTGCCATCAGCCAACAACAGGGTAGCCCTGGGGCCAACGTCCTGACTTTC
once TRBJ2-2 TRBV9 - CASSAIGLAGNTGELFF TGTGCCAGCAGCGCCATCGGACTTGCCGGGAACACCGGGGAGCTGTTTTTT
- TRBJ1-1 TRBV11-2 - CASNHRGNTEAFF TGTGCCAGCAACCACCGGGGGAACACTGAAGCTTTCTTT
- TRBJ1-4 TRBV7-9 - CASSLGQGESEKLFF TGTGCCAGCAGCTTAGGGCAGGGTGAAAGTGAAAAACTGTTTTTT
- TRBJ2-3 TRBV18 TRBD1 CASSPGQGPDTQYF TGTGCCAGCTCCCCGGGACAGGGGCCAGATACGCAGTATTTT
- TRBJ2-7 TRBV29-1 - CSAGPQHEQYF TGCAGCGCTGGGCCGCAGCACGAGCAGTACTTC